The 22 T cell receptor beta chains reported below all come from one sample, sequenced in a study of vaccination and CD4 T cells after COVID-19. Treatment described: roughly 11-day PBMC culture with coronavirus spike peptide pools or control peptides (ViraFEST assay). CD4+ T cells that had been cultured provided DNA sequenced with the Oncomine TCR Beta short-read assay. TCRdb re-analysed the PCR reads in MiXCR, keeping a single row per CDR3 protein. The table has about 13,000 distinct CDR3 sequences, more than 45% seen once. These receptors' antigens are unknown. Sequencing input: CD4+ T cells from blood, cultured in vitro. These TCRs come from a human donor who had recovered from COVID-19.

Judged by abundance, this clonotype is medium-sized. The rearrangement uses TRBV6-5 and TRBJ2-7; possibly TRBD2 for D (6 bases). The V end lost 0 bases, the J end lost 7 bases, and 16 bases lay between the germline ends. This CDR3 is 15 amino acids long. The germline gives CDR1 MNHEY, CDR2 SVGAGI. CDR3 sequence reads: CASSYSAGRTWEQYF. The CDR3 DNA follows: TGTGCCAGCAGTTACTCAGCGGGCCGGACGTGGGAGCAGTACTTC.

This clonotype has just a few counts. The rearrangement links TRBV28 to TRBJ1-2; TRBD1 matches at 10 bases. The CDR3 consists of 13 residues. V lost 4 bases, J lost 5 bases, and 1 base stayed unmatched. The germline V gene has CDR1 MDHEN and CDR2 SYDVKM. The CDR3 DNA reads TGTGCCAGCAGTTGGGGACAGGGGTATGGCTACACCTTC. It is translated as CASSWGQGYGYTF.

This chain connects TRBV6-1 to TRBJ2-5; TRBD2 might be the D (5 bases). The CDR3 covers 12 residues. Germline loops: CDR1 MNHNS, CDR2 SASEGT. V was clipped by 8 bases and J by 5 bases, with 12 bases between them. The CDR3 region has the DNA TGTGCCAGCGGGAAAAGAGGGGAGACCCAGTACTTC. Its protein is CASGKRGETQYF.

This chain connects TRBV11-3 to TRBJ2-2; D unclear. V lost 3 bases and J lost 5, with 7 bases in between. The length of the CDR3 is 13 residues. Looked up from germline, CDR1 is SGHNT and CDR2 is YENEEA. This CDR3 reads CASSFSETGELFF. Here the CDR3 DNA reads TGTGCCAGCAGCTTCTCTGAGACCGGGGAGCTGTTTTTT.

This sequence joins TRBV2 and TRBJ2-5; 15 bases align to TRBD2. CDR3 length equals 17 residues. The J segment lost 6 bases and the V segment lost 7 bases, leaving 12 bases of the junction unmatched. Per the germline V gene, CDR1 is SNHLY and CDR2 is FYNNEI. The CDR3 here is CASTKGLAGGLAKTQYF. DNA for the CDR3: TGTGCCAGCACCAAGGGACTAGCGGGGGGCCTTGCTAAGACCCAGTACTTC.

The table lists this clonotype with a few counts. The chain is built from TRBV28 and TRBJ2-7; tentatively, D is TRBD2 (6 bases). Trimming pared 3 bases from V and 0 bases from J, leaving 9 bases between. CDR1 and CDR2 from the germline V gene are MDHEN and SYDVKM. The CDR3 has 14 amino acids. In DNA form, the CDR3 reads TGTGCCAGCAGTTTGCGGCGGGGCTCCTACGAGCAGTACTTC. Its translation: CASSLRRGSYEQYF.

The CDR3: CASSIRVLGPKYNEQFF. The DNA for the CDR3 is TGTGCCAGCAGCATTAGGGTACTAGGGCCCAAGTACAATGAGCAGTTCTTC. The J gene is TRBJ2-1, the V gene TRBV7-2; weak D call: TRBD2 (5 bases). The CDR3 runs 17 residues. Trimming took 5 bases from V and 4 from J, leaving 21 bases between them. Per germline, CDR1 SGHTA and CDR2 FQGNSA.

The gene calls are TRBV28 and TRBJ2-1; 12 nucleotides match TRBD2. V shed 6 bases, J shed 4 bases, and the junction held 13 bases outside the gene matches. CDR3 length equals 18 residues. From germline, CDR1 is MDHEN and CDR2 SYDVKM. CDR3 DNA sequence: TGTGCCAGCAGAGCATTCCCTCGGACTAGCGGGATTTACAATGAGCAGTTCTTC. Its translation: CASRAFPRTSGIYNEQFF.

The gene calls are TRBV19 and TRBJ2-3; 7 nucleotides match TRBD1. Germline CDR1 reads LNHDA; CDR2 reads SQIVND (reference sequence). The V and J ends lost 5 bases and 9 bases, in that order; junction bases with no gene match: 8. The CDR3 extends over 13 amino acids. The CDR3 DNA reads as TGTGCCAGTAGTTCCGGAGACAGGGCGACGCAGTATTTT. Its translation is CASSSGDRATQYF.

The genes are TRBV5-6 and TRBJ1-5; D is possibly TRBD1 (5 bases). V lost 0 bases to trimming and J lost 2 bases, with 15 bases between them. The V gene's germline CDR1 is SGHDT and CDR2 YYEEEE. The CDR3 spans 17 residues. The CDR3 here is CASSLGQLSSGNQPQHF. The CDR3 coding sequence is TGTGCCAGCAGCTTGGGACAGCTATCGTCGGGCAATCAGCCCCAGCATTTT.

Relative to its sample, this clonotype is large (0.1 to 1%). This chain links TRBV25-1 with TRBJ1-6; D might be TRBD1 (5 bases). Germline CDR1 and CDR2: MGHDK and SYGVNS. V lost 3 bases and J lost 8, with 8 bases in between. This CDR3 has 13 amino acids. CDR3 in amino acids: CASSEAGDSPLHF. The CDR3 DNA sequence: TGTGCCAGCAGTGAGGCGGGGGATTCACCCCTCCACTTT.

The genes are TRBV10-1 and TRBJ2-5; D gene unclear. Deletions cut 5 bases from V and 10 bases from J, with 17 bases between. This CDR3 comprises 13 residues. Germline lookup yields CDR1 WNHNN and CDR2 SYGVQD (reference sequence). The CDR3 DNA follows: TGCGCCAGCAGTCCCACGCCTGAAGGGATCCAGTACTTC. Protein product: CASSPTPEGIQYF.

The rearrangement uses TRBV28 and TRBJ1-2; no clear D gene. Between the trimmed V and J ends, which lost 5 bases and 4 bases, there was a span of 14 bases. This CDR3 is 14 amino acids long. CDR1 and CDR2 from the germline V gene are MDHEN and SYDVKM. The CDR3 DNA reads TGTGCCAGCAGTGCATACGGAAGGACCTATGGCTACACCTTC. The encoded protein is CASSAYGRTYGYTF.

This chain uses TRBV7-2 with TRBJ2-7; D possibly corresponds to TRBD1 (6 bases). V lost 5 bases and J 0 bases, leaving 11 bases between the germline ends. Germline CDR1 SGHTA, CDR2 FQGNSA. The CDR3 is made up of 14 amino acids. The CDR3 region has the DNA TGTGCCAGCAGCGGCACAGGGCGCTCCTACGAGCAGTACTTC. Translation gives CASSGTGRSYEQYF.

The CDR3 nucleotides are TGTGCCAGCACTGTTATGGGGGATCAGCCCCAGCATTTT. This sequence encodes CASTVMGDQPQHF. The chain employs TRBV6-2 or TRBV6-3 and TRBJ1-5; D possibly corresponds to TRBD1 (5 bases). Trimming took off 7 bases at V and 5 bases at J, with 12 bases between the two ends. The V gene's germline CDR1 is MNHEY and CDR2 SVGEGT. CDR3 size: 13 residues.

This chain uses TRBV12-3 or TRBV12-4 with TRBJ2-1; D remains unclear. The CDR3 covers 15 residues. Trimming took 3 bases from V and 2 from J, leaving 11 bases between them. The CDR3 nucleotides are TGTGCCAGCAGTTTTAGCTGGCGGCCCTACAATGAGCAGTTCTTC. Translation: CASSFSWRPYNEQFF.

This rearrangement joins TRBV6-2 or TRBV6-3 to TRBJ2-7; D unclear. Germline V lookup: CDR1 MNHEY, CDR2 SVGEGT. The CDR3 loop spans 12 amino acids. V was shortened by 4 bases and J by 6 bases, with 10 bases between the two germline ends. Here the CDR3 DNA reads TGTGCCAGCAGTTTTTCCCTATTCGAGCAGTACTTC. Translation gives CASSFSLFEQYF.

The sample holds a few counts of this clonotype. The rearrangement links TRBV15 to TRBJ1-1; D call uncertain. The CDR3 sequence is 13 residues long. The germline V gene encodes CDR1 LNHNV and CDR2 YYDKDF (reference sequence). Trimming removed 1 base at V and 1 base at J, with 4 bases between. The CDR3 DNA sequence: TGTGCCACCAGCAGAGGGGGGAACACTGAAGCTTTCTTT. This codes for CATSRGGNTEAFF.

This clonotype was detected only a few times. V is TRBV6-5 and J is TRBJ2-7; D tentatively fits TRBD1 or TRBD2 (5 bases each). Germline-derived CDR1 and CDR2 are MNHEY and SVGAGI. Trimming shortened V by 3 bases and J by 2 bases, and 11 bases separated the two germline ends. CDR3 size: 14 residues. The CDR3 DNA is TGTGCCAGCAGTTATCGGGACGGGACCTACGAGCAGTACTTC. Protein: CASSYRDGTYEQYF.

This clonotype was observed a handful of times. The chain has TRBV6-1 and TRBJ2-7; 7 bases match TRBD1. The CDR3 consists of 15 residues. CDR1 and CDR2 (germline): MNHNS, SASEGT. With 6 bases clipped from V and 6 bases from J, the junction kept 14 bases outside the gene matches. The CDR3 bases are TGTGCCAGCAGAAACAGGGGAACGCGGCCCGGCGAGCAGTACTTC. This codes for CASRNRGTRPGEQYF.

This clonotype was detected once. This sequence joins TRBV11-2 and TRBJ1-5; D is possibly TRBD1 (5 bases). The CDR3 extends over 15 amino acids. V was clipped by 5 bases and J by 7 bases, with 18 bases between them. Germline CDR1 and CDR2: SGHAT and FQNNGV. The CDR3, as DNA: TGTGCCAGCAGCCTAGGGAGGGGAAGAGGGCAGCCCCAGCATTTT. Translating it yields CASSLGRGRGQPQHF.

This chain connects TRBV6-1 to TRBJ1-5; the D gene is possibly TRBD1 (5 bases). V dropped 7 bases and J dropped 5 bases, with 9 bases sitting between them. The CDR3 is made up of 12 amino acids. Germline CDR1 MNHNS, CDR2 SASEGT. The CDR3 sequence: CASNQGYQPQHF. The DNA of the CDR3 is TGTGCCAGCAACCAGGGATATCAGCCCCAGCATTTT.